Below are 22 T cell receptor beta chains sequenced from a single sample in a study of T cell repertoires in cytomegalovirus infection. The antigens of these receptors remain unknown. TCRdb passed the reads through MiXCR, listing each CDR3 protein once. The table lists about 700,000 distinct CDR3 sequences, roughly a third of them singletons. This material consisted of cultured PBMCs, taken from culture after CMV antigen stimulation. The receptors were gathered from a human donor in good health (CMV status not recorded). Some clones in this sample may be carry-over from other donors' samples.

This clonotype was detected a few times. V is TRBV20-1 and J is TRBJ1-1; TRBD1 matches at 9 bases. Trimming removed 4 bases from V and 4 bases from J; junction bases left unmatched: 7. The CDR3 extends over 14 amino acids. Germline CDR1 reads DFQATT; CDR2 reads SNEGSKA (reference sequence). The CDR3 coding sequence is TGCAGTGCTATGGAGGGGACAGGGATCACTGAAGCTTTCTTT. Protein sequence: CSAMEGTGITEAFF.

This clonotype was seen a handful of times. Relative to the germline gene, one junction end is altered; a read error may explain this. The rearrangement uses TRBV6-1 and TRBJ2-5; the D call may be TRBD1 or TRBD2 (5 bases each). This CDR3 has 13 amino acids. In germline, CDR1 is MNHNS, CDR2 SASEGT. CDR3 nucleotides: TGTGCCAGCAGTGAATTCGGGGCCGGACACAGCGACTTC. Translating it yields CASSEFGAGHSDF.

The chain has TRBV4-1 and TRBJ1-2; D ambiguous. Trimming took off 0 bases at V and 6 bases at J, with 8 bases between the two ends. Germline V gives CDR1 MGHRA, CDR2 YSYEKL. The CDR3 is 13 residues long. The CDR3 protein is CASSQDPGNGYTF. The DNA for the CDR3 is TGCGCCAGCAGCCAAGATCCAGGCAATGGCTACACCTTC.

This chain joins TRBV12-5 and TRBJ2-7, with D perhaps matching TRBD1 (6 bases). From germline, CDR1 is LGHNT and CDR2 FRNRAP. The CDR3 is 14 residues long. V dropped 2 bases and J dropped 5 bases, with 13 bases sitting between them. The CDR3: CASGLTRGSHEQYF. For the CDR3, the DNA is TGTGCTAGTGGTTTGACGAGGGGGTCCCACGAGCAGTACTTC. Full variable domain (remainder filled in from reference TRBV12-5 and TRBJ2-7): DARVTQTPRHKVTEMGQEVTMRCQPILGHNTVFWYRQTMMQGLELLAYFRNRAPLDDSGMPKDRFSAEMPDATLATLKIQPSEPRDSAVYFCASGLTRGSHEQYFGPGTRLTVT.

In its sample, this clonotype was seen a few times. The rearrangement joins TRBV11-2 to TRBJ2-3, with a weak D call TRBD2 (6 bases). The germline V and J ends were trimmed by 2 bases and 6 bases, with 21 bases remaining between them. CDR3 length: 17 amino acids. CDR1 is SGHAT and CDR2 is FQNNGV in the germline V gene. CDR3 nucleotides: TGTGCCAGCAGCTTAAGGATCGGGGGAGCGGATGGTGATACGCAGTATTTT. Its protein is CASSLRIGGADGDTQYF.

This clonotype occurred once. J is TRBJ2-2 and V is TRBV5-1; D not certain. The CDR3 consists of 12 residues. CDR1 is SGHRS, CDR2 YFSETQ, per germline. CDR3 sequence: CAEDEASGELFF. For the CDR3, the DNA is TGCGCTGAAGACGAGGCCAGCGGGGAGCTGTTTTTT.

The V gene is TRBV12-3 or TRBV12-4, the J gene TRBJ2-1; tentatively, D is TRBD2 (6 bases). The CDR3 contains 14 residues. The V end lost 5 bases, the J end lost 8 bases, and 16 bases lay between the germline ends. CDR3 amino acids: CASSGESGLYEQFF. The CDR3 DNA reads TGTGCCAGCAGTGGAGAGTCGGGACTCTATGAGCAGTTCTTC.

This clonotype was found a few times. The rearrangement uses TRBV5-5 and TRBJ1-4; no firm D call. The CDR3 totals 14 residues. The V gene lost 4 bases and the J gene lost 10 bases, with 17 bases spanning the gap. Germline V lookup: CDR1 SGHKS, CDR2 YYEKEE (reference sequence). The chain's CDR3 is CASSPRQGLAKLFF. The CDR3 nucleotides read TGTGCCAGCAGCCCCCGACAAGGCCTGGCAAAACTGTTTTTT.

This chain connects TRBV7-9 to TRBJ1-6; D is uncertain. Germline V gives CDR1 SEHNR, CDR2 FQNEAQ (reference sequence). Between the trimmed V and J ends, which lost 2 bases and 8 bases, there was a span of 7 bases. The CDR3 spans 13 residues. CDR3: CASSLISDSPLHF. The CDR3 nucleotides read TGTGCCAGCAGCTTAATTTCGGATTCACCCCTCCACTTT.

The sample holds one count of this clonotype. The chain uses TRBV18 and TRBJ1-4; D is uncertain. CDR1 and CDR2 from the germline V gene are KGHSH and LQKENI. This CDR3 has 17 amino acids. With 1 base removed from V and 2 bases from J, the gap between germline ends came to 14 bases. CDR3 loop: CASSPRSRGGTNEKLFF. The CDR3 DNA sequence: TGTGCCAGCTCACCACGGAGCCGGGGTGGGACTAATGAAAAACTGTTTTTT.

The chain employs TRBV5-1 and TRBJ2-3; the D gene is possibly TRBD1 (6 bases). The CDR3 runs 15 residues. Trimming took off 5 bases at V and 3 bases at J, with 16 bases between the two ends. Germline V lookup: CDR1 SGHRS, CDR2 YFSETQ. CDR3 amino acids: CASSPAARGTDTQYF. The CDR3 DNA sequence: TGCGCCAGCAGTCCAGCAGCAAGGGGGACAGATACGCAGTATTTT.

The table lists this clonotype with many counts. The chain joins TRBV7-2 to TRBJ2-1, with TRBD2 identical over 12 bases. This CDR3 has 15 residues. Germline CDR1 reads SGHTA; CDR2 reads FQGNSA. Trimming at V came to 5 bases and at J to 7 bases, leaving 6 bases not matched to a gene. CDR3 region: CASSPPSGRANEQFF. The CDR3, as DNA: TGTGCCAGCAGCCCCCCTAGCGGGAGGGCGAATGAGCAGTTCTTC.

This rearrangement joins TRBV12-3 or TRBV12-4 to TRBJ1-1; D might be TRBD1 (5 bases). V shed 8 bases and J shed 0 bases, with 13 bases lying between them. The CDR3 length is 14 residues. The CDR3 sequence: CASFDPTVNTEAFF. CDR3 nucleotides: TGTGCCAGCTTCGACCCGACAGTGAACACTGAAGCTTTCTTT.

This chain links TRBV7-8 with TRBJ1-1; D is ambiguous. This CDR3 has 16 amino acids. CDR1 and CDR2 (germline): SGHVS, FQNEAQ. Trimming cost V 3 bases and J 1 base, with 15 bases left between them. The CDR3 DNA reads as TGTGCCAGCAGCTTCAACTTAGGGAGACCGAACACTGAAGCTTTCTTT. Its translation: CASSFNLGRPNTEAFF.

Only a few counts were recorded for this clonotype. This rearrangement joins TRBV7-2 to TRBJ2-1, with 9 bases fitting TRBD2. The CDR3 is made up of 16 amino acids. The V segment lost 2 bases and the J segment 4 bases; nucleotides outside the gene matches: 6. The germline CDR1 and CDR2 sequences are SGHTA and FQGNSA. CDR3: CASSLLPSGGYNEQFF. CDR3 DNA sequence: TGTGCCAGCAGCTTATTGCCCAGCGGGGGGTACAATGAGCAGTTCTTC.

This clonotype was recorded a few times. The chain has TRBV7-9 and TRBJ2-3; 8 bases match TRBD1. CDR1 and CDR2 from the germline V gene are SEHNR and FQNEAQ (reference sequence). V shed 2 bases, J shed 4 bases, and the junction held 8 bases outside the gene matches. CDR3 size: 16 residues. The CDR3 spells CASSLPGTGRSDTQYF. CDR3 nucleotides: TGTGCCAGCAGCTTACCAGGGACAGGTCGATCAGATACGCAGTATTTT.

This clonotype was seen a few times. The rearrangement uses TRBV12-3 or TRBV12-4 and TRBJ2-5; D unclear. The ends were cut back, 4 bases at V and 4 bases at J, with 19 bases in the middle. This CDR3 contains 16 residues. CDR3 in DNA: TGTGCCAGCAGTTCACGGTCGGCTAGTAAGTTAGAGACCCAGTACTTC. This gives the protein CASSSRSASKLETQYF.

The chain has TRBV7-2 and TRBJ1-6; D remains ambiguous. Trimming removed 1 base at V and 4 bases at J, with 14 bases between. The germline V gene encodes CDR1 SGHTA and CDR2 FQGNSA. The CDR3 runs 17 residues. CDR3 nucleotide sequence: TGTGCCAGCAGCTTAGATAAGAGGAGCTCATATAATTCACCCCTCCACTTT. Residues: CASSLDKRSSYNSPLHF.

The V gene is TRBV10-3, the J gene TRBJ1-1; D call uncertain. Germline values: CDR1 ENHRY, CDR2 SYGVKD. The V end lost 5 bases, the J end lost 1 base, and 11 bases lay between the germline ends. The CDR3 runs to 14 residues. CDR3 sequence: CAISRQEENTEAFF. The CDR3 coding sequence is TGTGCCATCAGTCGCCAGGAGGAGAACACTGAAGCTTTCTTT.

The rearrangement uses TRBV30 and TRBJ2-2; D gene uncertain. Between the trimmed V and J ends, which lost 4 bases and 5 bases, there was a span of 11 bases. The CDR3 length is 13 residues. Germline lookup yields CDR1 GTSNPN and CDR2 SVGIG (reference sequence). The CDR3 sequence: CAWNLWETGELFF. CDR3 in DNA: TGTGCCTGGAATCTGTGGGAAACCGGGGAGCTGTTTTTT.

The CDR3 region is CATSRDRNNEQFF. CDR3 nucleotide sequence: TGTGCCACCAGCAGGGACAGAAACAATGAGCAGTTCTTC. This chain connects TRBV15 to TRBJ2-1; maybe TRBD1 (6 bases). The CDR3 has 13 amino acids. V was clipped by 3 bases and J by 5 bases, with 8 bases between them. Germline V lookup: CDR1 LNHNV, CDR2 YYDKDF (reference sequence).

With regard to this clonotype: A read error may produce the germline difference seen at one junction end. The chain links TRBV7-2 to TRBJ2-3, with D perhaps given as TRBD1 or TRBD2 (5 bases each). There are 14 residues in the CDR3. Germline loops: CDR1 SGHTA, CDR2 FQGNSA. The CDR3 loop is CASCLVGARDTQYF. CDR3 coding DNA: TGTGCCAGCTGCTTAGTCGGGGCCCGGGATACGCAGTATTTT.